Listed below are T cell receptor beta chains from one sample, sequenced in a study of T cell repertoires in cytomegalovirus infection. Via MiXCR, TCRdb re-called the reads, giving one row per CDR3 protein. The sample records 250,000 to 350,000 distinct CDR3 sequences, over 20% being singletons. Input material: PBMCs. The receptors come from a human donor in good health (CMV status not recorded). Some clones in this sample may be carry-over from other donors' samples. The conserved cysteine and the conserved F or W are not part of the CDR3 here. The order of the fields is clone size, V gene, D gene, CDR3 protein. A D gene is named only where the DNA matches it firmly. Expanded clones get a size class; other rows say once, few or many, or leave the size out.

few | TRBV10-3 | TRBD1 | AISEGEQGREKLF
. | TRBV28 | . | ASSLYTTYNSPLH
few | TRBV7-2 | . | ASSSNSGEAETQY
many | TRBV7-8 | TRBD1 | ASSIRGPNEQF
few | TRBV5-4 | TRBD1 | ASSPKTGGFTDTQY
. | TRBV20-1 | TRBD2 | SPRLAANEQF
. | TRBV12-3/TRBV12-4 | TRBD1 | ASSSPTGRGKNQPQH
. | TRBV2 | . | AIRGRVNEKLF
many | TRBV4-3 | . | ASSQDHRSSNYGYT
. | TRBV7-2 | TRBD1 | ASSGDRGLVSNQPQH
few | TRBV7-2 | . | ASRRGVAYEQY
. | TRBV27 | TRBD1 | ASSSQGWFETQY
. | TRBV28 | TRBD1 | ASTDGQGTLHGYT
. | TRBV2 | . | ASSEYDRLVYEQY
few | TRBV20-1 | TRBD1 | SAIPGTGIPEQY
. | TRBV7-3 | . | ASSPTAATGELF
few | TRBV12-3/TRBV12-4 | TRBD1 | ASRTGMTDTQY
many | TRBV27 | . | ASSQGHGTDTQY
. | TRBV11-2 | . | ASSPSVGVGYT
many | TRBV28 | . | ASSFSQTEAF
. | TRBV10-3 | . | AITGDNGNTIY
. | TRBV28 | . | ASSLSRLDVNTDTQY